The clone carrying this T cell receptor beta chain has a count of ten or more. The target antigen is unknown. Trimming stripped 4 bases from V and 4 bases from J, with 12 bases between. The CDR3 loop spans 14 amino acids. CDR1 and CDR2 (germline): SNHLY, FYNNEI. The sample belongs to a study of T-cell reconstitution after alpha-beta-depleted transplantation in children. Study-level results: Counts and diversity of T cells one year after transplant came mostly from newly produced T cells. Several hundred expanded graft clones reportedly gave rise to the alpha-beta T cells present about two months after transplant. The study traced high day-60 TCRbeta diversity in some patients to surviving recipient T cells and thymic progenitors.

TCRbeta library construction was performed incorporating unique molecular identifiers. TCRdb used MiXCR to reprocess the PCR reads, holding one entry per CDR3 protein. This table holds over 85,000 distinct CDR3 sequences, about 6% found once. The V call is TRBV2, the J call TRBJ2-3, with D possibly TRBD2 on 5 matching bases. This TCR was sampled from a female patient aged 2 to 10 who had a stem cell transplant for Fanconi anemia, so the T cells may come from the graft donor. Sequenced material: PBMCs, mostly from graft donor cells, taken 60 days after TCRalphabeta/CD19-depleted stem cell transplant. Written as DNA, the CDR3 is TGTGCCAGCAGTGGATTAGCGTGGGCAGATACGCAGTATTTT. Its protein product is CASSGLAWADTQYF.